The 5 T cell receptor beta chains reported below all come from one sample, sequenced in a study of vaccination effects on CD4 cells after COVID-19. Pools of viral peptides were used by the ViraFEST assay to expand antigen-specific CD4+ T cells ahead of sequencing. A roughly ten-day culture period preceded the isolation of CD4+ T cells. Vaccination of participants consisted of two doses of either the BNT162b2 or mRNA-1273 vaccine. These receptors have no identified antigens. Some clones are missing from TCRdb's copy, which holds only in-frame ones; the method was immunoSEQ multiplex PCR. This sample yields some 23,000 clones, of which roughly three quarters are seen a single time; about 8% belongs to the top ten. This specimen was CD4+ T cells from PBMCs cultured with SARS-CoV-2 spike peptides, taken after COVID-19 vaccination. These receptor sequences come from a human donor who received a COVID-19 vaccine.

This chain joins TRBV4-1 and TRBJ2-2; D uncertain. CDR1 MGHRA and CDR2 YSYEKL come from the germline V gene. The CDR3 has 17 residues. Trimming pared 0 bases from V and 9 bases from J, leaving 20 bases between. DNA of the CDR3: TGCGCCAGCAGCCAAGATCGAACCAGGCAGCTTATCCGGGAGCTGTTTTTT. It specifies CASSQDRTRQLIRELFF.

Only a few counts were recorded for this clone. V and J are TRBV5-6 and TRBJ1-5, with no clear D. Germline CDR1 reads SGHDT; CDR2 reads YYEEEE. There are 12 residues in the CDR3. V gave up 3 bases and J gave up 7 bases, with 8 bases separating them. CDR3 sequence: CASSSSYQPQHF. The CDR3 DNA reads TGTGCCAGCAGCTCGAGTTACCAGCCCCAGCATTTT.

DNA for the CDR3: TGTGCCAGTAAGTCGCTAGCGCACTCCTACAATGAGCAGTTCTTC. Translation gives CASKSLAHSYNEQFF. This chain joins TRBV19 and TRBJ2-1, with D perhaps matching TRBD2 (6 bases). CDR3 length: 15 amino acids. V lost 7 bases to trimming and J lost 0 bases, with 13 bases between them. Germline V lookup: CDR1 LNHDA, CDR2 SQIVND (reference sequence).

The genes are TRBV2 and TRBJ1-2; 9 bases line up with TRBD1. Germline assignment: CDR1 SNHLY and CDR2 FYNNEI. This CDR3 comprises 13 residues. Germline trimming cut 6 bases from V and 5 bases from J; bases unmatched to any gene: 4. CDR3 sequence: CASSGDREYGYTF. Here the CDR3 DNA reads TGTGCCAGCAGCGGGGACAGGGAGTATGGCTACACCTTC.

J is TRBJ2-1 and V is TRBV11-3, with TRBD1 identical over 8 bases. This CDR3 is built from 19 residues. Germline V gene data show CDR1 as SGHNT and CDR2 as YENEEA. Trimming cost V 0 bases and J 4 bases; bases outside gene matches: 14. The CDR3 is CASSLDGDRILPPYNEQFF. The CDR3 DNA follows: TGTGCCAGCAGCTTAGACGGGGACAGGATTCTACCACCATACAATGAGCAGTTCTTC.